Included here is one T cell receptor (beta chain) sequence, with context. With V trimmed by 2 bases and J by 2 bases, 2 bases remained unmatched. Germline-derived CDR1 and CDR2 are MNHEY and SVGAGI. This CDR3 is built from 14 residues. Per the original data handling: Amplification of reference gene primers was used by the study to estimate nucleated cell counts. The assay was immunoSEQ multiplex PCR, and TCRdb's table has in-frame clones only and misses some. Clonal size and the V and J genes are those of that table, whereas D and trimming came from the DNA. The sample includes approximately 200,000 clones, 80% to 90% seen only once; the top ten take 9% to 12%. These data originate in a study of blood T cell repertoires in COVID-19. Overall study context: From the United States, Italy and Spain came samples of acute and convalescent COVID-19.

Participants came from about two dozen US areas, aged about 18 to 100 years. This TCR came from a man aged 18 to 29 with acute COVID-19. Sequenced material: PBMCs or T cells enriched from blood (not recorded which). The V gene is TRBV6-5, the J gene TRBJ2-7; 8 nucleotides agree with TRBD2. The CDR3 here is CASSYVAGPYEQYF. The CDR3 coding sequence is TGTGCCAGCAGTTACGTAGCGGGGCCCTACGAGCAGTACTTC.